This T cell receptor (beta chain) is from a study of cytomegalovirus exposure and HLA in healthy donors. Study observations and caveats: In a later analysis, compared with equally common non-associated chains, HLA-associated beta chains were more expanded.

Germline V gene lookup returns CDR1 LNHDA and CDR2 SQIVND (reference sequence). Between the trimmed V and J ends, which lost 10 bases and 3 bases, there was a span of 19 bases. The CDR3 runs 15 residues. About this clone itself: Its cognate antigen is unknown.

Amplification used 60 Vbeta primers and 13 Jbeta primers. TCRdb keeps only in-frame clones here, not all; method: immunoSEQ multiplex PCR. There are under 100,000 clones in the sample; 55% to 70% occur only once, and 15% lies in the top ten. This chain uses TRBV19 with TRBJ1-5; D might be TRBD1 (6 bases). This receptor was identified in a woman aged 40 to 50 in good health and CMV-seropositive. Sequencing was carried out using PBMCs. CDR3 in amino acids: CATHPGWGHNQPQHF. The CDR3 DNA follows: TGTGCCACCCACCCCGGGTGGGGGCACAATCAGCCCCAGCATTTT.